The 17 T cell receptor beta chains in this list originate from one sample, sequenced in a study of shared clonotypes between healthy human individuals. Sequenced by immunoSEQ multiplex PCR; TCRdb stores in-frame clones only, minus some. The sample carries about a million clones, roughly 70% recorded once. Material: memory CD4+ T cells sorted from blood. As to subset: CD45RA-negative fraction. These receptors were obtained from a man aged 18 to 29 in good health.

The J gene is TRBJ2-2, the V gene TRBV4-3, with D possibly called TRBD1 or TRBD2 (5 bases each). V shed 0 bases and J shed 9 bases, with 11 bases lying between them. CDR3 length: 14 residues. Germline loops: CDR1 LGHNA, CDR2 YSLEER. This CDR3 is CASSQDQWGRELFF. In DNA, the CDR3 is TGCGCCAGCAGCCAAGATCAGTGGGGGAGGGAGCTGTTTTTT.

Turning to this clone: At one end the junction does not follow the germline gene, possibly because of a read error. The chain couples TRBV28 to TRBJ2-5, with 8 positions matching TRBD1. The DNA end favors TRBJ2-7, so the J call may be wrong. The CDR3 length is 10 residues. Germline V gives CDR1 MDHEN, CDR2 SYDVKM. CDR3: CPRGLYEQYF. CDR3 nucleotides: TGTCCCAGGGGGCTCTACGAGCAGTACTTC.

The rearrangement joins TRBV28 to TRBJ2-7; the D is unclear. V lost 5 bases, J lost 3 bases, and 11 bases lay in between. Germline CDR1 reads MDHEN; CDR2 reads SYDVKM. The CDR3 runs to 13 residues. The CDR3 spells CASSIEKGYEQYF. CDR3 coding DNA: TGTGCCAGCAGTATAGAAAAGGGCTACGAGCAGTACTTC.

The chain recombines TRBV19 with TRBJ1-5, with a weak D call TRBD1 (6 bases). Germline V gene sequence: CDR1 LNHDA, CDR2 SQIVND (reference sequence). Trimming took 10 bases from V and 3 from J, leaving 22 bases between them. The CDR3 contains 16 residues. CDR3 DNA: TGTGCCACTACTCCCTCAGGCAGGGGTGACAATCAGCCCCAGCATTTT. Its translation: CATTPSGRGDNQPQHF.

This chain uses TRBV28 with TRBJ2-4; 7 bases are a match to TRBD1. Trimming at V came to 2 bases and at J to 0 bases, leaving 7 bases not matched to a gene. Per the germline V gene, CDR1 is MDHEN and CDR2 is SYDVKM. This CDR3 has 17 amino acids. For the CDR3, the DNA is TGTGCCAGCAGTTTAGTGGACAGGAACATAGCCAAAAACATTCAGTACTTC. Translation: CASSLVDRNIAKNIQYF.

Points on this clone: A far larger clone is a single base away, which makes a read error likely. Other DNA sequences in this sample translate to the same CDR3. V gene TRBV18 combines with J gene TRBJ1-1; no clear D gene. Germline lookup yields CDR1 KGHSH and CDR2 LQKENI. The CDR3 is made up of 13 amino acids. Trimming removed 2 bases from V and 0 bases from J, with 4 bases in between. CDR3 nucleotides: TGTGCCAGCTCACCAGGGTTGAACACTGAAGCTTTCTTT. Its translation is CASSPGLNTEAFF.

The chain uses TRBV27 and TRBJ2-1; 7 bases are a match to TRBD2. This CDR3 is 15 amino acids long. J lost 5 bases, V lost 8 bases, and 12 bases had no gene match. Germline CDR1 MNHEY, CDR2 SMNVEV (reference sequence). CDR3 sequence: CASQGLFGGDNEQFF. CDR3 sequence (DNA): TGTGCCAGCCAGGGTCTCTTTGGGGGGGACAATGAGCAGTTCTTC.

The gene calls are TRBV6-4 and TRBJ1-5; D is ambiguous. V lost 2 bases and J 4 bases, leaving 9 bases between the germline ends. This CDR3 has 14 residues. Germline loops: CDR1 MRHNA, CDR2 SNTAGT. The CDR3: CASSDEAGNQPQHF. The CDR3 nucleotides are TGTGCCAGCAGTGACGAAGCGGGGAATCAGCCCCAGCATTTT.

V and J are TRBV5-1 and TRBJ1-1; no firm D call. V was shortened by 2 bases and J by 0 bases, with 23 bases between the two germline ends. CDR1 and CDR2 (germline): SGHRS, YFSETQ. This CDR3 has 19 residues. Here the CDR3 reads CASSFRPPGVEGVNTEAFF. CDR3 sequence (DNA): TGCGCCAGCAGCTTTAGGCCGCCGGGAGTAGAGGGAGTGAACACTGAAGCTTTCTTT.

As regards this clone: The junction departs from the called germline gene at one end, perhaps through a read error. This chain joins TRBV7-7 and TRBJ2-5; TRBD1 matches at 9 bases. Per the germline V gene, CDR1 is SSHAT and CDR2 is FNYEAQ (reference sequence). The CDR3 runs 14 residues. Written as DNA, the CDR3 is TGTGCTAGCAGCTCCGGGACAGGGCAAGAGACCCAGTACTTC. Protein product: CASSSGTGQETQYF.

This clone has just one count. The V and J genes are TRBV19 and TRBJ2-3; no definite D call. Deletions cut 3 bases from V and 0 bases from J, with 13 bases between. The CDR3 spans 16 residues. Germline CDR1 reads LNHDA; CDR2 reads SQIVND (reference sequence). CDR3 nucleotide sequence: TGTGCCAGTAGTATGTTCTCCACCTTAAGCACAGATACGCAGTATTTT. This gives the protein CASSMFSTLSTDTQYF.

The V gene is TRBV28, the J gene TRBJ1-5; a weak D match, TRBD1 (5 bases). The V end was cut by 3 bases, the J end by 2 bases, with 8 bases between. Looked up from germline, CDR1 is MDHEN and CDR2 is SYDVKM. The CDR3 has 14 amino acids. The CDR3 DNA is TGTGCCAGCAGTTTCAGGGACCGCAATCAGCCCCAGCATTTT. This gives the protein CASSFRDRNQPQHF.

The chain joins TRBV6-1 to TRBJ1-2, with 9 positions matching TRBD1. V gave up 5 bases and J gave up 3 bases; unmatched junction bases: 4. This CDR3 is 14 amino acids long. Germline CDR1 and CDR2: MNHNS and SASEGT. The CDR3 protein is CASSRTGVDYGYTF. In DNA form, the CDR3 reads TGTGCCAGCAGTAGGACAGGGGTCGACTATGGCTACACCTTC.

The chain uses TRBV7-9 and TRBJ1-1; 7 bases line up with TRBD1. This CDR3 is built from 15 residues. The V gene's germline CDR1 is SEHNR and CDR2 FQNEAQ (reference sequence). V was pared by 1 base and J by 4 bases, with 6 bases of the junction left unmatched. The DNA of the CDR3 is TGTGCCAGCAGCTTAGAAGGCCAGGGGGGCACTGAAGCTTTCTTT. Encoded protein: CASSLEGQGGTEAFF. The full variable domain, with the rest looked up from reference TRBV7-9 and TRBJ1-1, is DTGVSQNPRHKITKRGQNVTFRCDPISEHNRLYWYRQTLGQGPEFLTYFQNEAQLEKSRLLSDRFSAERPKGSFSTLEIQRTEQGDSAMYLCASSLEGQGGTEAFFGQGTRLTVV.

CDR3 DNA sequence: TGTGCCAGCAGCTCAATCTATGGCTACACCTTC. Translation: CASSSIYGYTF. The rearrangement joins TRBV5-4 to TRBJ1-2; D not certain. CDR3 length equals 11 residues. V lost 3 bases and J lost 4, with 4 bases in between. Germline-derived CDR1 and CDR2 are SGHNT and YYREEE (reference sequence).

The chain recombines TRBV4-3 with TRBJ2-3, with 9 positions matching TRBD1. V gave up 0 bases and J gave up 3 bases; unmatched junction bases: 7. This CDR3 has 17 residues. CDR1 is LGHNA, CDR2 YSLEER, per germline. The CDR3 sequence is CASSQDWGQGSTDTQYF. The CDR3 DNA follows: TGCGCCAGCAGCCAAGATTGGGGACAGGGCAGTACAGATACGCAGTATTTT.

The chain has TRBV29-1 and TRBJ2-7; 7 positions match TRBD1. From germline, CDR1 is SQVTM and CDR2 ANQGSEA. The CDR3 has 15 amino acids. V shed 4 bases, J shed 2 bases, and the junction held 11 bases outside the gene matches. CDR3 region: CSVGGLPGQTYEQYF. The CDR3 DNA reads as TGCAGCGTTGGGGGTCTACCGGGACAGACCTACGAGCAGTACTTC.